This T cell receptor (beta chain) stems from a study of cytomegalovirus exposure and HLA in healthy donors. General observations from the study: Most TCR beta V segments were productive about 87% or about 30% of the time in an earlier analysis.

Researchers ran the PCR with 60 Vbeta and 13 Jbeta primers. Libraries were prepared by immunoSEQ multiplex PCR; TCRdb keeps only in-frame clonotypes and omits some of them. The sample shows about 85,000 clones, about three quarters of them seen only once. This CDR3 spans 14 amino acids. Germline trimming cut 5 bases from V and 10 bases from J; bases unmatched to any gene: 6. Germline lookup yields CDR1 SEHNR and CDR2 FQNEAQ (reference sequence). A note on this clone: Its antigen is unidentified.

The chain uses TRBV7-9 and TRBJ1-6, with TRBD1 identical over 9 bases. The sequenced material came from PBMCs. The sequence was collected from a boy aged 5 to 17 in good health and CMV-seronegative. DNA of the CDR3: TGTGCCAGCAGCGCAACAGGGGGCGCGTCACCCCTCCACTTT. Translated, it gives CASSATGGASPLHF.